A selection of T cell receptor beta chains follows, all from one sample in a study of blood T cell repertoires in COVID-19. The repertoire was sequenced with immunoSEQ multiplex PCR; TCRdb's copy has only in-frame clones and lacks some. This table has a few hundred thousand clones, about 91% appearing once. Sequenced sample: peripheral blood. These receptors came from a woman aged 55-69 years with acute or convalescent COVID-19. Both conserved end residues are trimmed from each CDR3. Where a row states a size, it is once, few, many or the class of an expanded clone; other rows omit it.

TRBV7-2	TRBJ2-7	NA	ASSRSVFGSSSYEQY
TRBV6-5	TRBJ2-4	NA	ASEVGGGTKNIQY
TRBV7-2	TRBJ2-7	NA	ASSLRGSEQY
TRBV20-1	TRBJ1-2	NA	SAPWGPSRL
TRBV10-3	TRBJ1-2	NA	AISRTGEDGYT
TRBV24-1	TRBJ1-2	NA	ATSDRGLYGYT
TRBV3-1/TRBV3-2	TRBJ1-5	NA	ASSQGSNQPQH
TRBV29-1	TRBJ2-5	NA	SARAGGAQETQY
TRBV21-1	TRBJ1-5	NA	ASSKGAGVSNQPQH
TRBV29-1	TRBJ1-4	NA	SVQTGVATNEKLF
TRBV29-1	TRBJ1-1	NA	SVGQGPREAF
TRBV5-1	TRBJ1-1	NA	ASNLRPLDRGWETEAF
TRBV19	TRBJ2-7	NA	ASSPQRESDEQY
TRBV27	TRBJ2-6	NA	ASSFQGPSAGANVLT
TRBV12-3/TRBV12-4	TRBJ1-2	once	ASSARTGIGYT
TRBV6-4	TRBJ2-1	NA	ASRAVLWLYNEQF
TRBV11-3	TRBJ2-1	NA	ASSLVKNGGPWGEQF
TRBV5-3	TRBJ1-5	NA	ARTRPWDSKTEFAQPQH
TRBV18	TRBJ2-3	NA	ASSPVGVPSNTDTQY
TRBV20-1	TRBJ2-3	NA	SAREGGTQY
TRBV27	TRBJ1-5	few	ASSPDRGGNQPQH
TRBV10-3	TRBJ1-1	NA	AISDPDIYKGEAF
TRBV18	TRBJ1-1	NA	ASSLQVNTEAF
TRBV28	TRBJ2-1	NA	ASRRLGAGVNEQF
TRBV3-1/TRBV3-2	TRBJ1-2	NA	ASSQREEGGNYGYT
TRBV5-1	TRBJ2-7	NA	ASRSGGGEQY
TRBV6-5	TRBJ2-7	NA	ASSPLREGYEQY
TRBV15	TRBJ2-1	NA	ATSSGDNEQF
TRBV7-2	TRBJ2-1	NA	ASSKAPNSYNEQF
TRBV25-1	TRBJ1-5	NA	ASRNRDGQPQH
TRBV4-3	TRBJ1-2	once	ASSQDYTSYGYT
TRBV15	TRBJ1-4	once	ATSSSTGIEKLF
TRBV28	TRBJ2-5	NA	ASSLPSQGPQETQY
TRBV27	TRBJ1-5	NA	ASRDRGQDNQPQH
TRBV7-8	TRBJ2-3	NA	ASSTLALGSTDTQY
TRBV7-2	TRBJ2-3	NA	ASSSRTSGDTQY
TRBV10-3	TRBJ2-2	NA	AISELAGVSYLNTGELF
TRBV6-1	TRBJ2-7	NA	ASSDQASSYEQY
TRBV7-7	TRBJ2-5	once	ASSLGGGTGETQY
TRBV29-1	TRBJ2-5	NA	SVDRQETQY
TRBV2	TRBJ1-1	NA	ASRGGDTQNTEAF
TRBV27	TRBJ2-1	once	ASRASGRPINEQF
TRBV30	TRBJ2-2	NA	ALPLAGSNTGELF
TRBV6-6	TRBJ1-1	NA	ASSREPAAEAF
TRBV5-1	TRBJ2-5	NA	ASSSRLAETQY
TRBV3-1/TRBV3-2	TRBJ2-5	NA	ASSQDIAGQETQY
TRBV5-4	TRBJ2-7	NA	ASSLALSYEQY
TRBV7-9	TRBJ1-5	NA	ASSSRGTGGDQPQH